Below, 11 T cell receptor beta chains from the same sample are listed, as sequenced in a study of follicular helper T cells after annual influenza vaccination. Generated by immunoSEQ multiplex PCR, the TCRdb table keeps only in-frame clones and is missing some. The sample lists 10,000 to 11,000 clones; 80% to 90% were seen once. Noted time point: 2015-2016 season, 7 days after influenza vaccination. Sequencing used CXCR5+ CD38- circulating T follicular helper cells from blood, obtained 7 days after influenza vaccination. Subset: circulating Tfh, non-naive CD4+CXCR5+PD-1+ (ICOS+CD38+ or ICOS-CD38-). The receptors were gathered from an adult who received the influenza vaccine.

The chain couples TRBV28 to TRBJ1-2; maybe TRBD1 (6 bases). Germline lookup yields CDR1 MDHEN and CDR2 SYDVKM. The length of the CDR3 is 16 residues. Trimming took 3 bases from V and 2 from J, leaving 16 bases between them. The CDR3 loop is CASSFPWGDTNYGYTF. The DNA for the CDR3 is TGTGCCAGCAGTTTCCCGTGGGGGGACACAAACTATGGCTACACCTTC.

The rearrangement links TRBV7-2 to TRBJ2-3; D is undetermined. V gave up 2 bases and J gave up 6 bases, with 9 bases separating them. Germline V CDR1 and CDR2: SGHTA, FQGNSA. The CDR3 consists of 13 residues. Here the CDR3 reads CASSLRYIDTQYF. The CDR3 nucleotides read TGTGCCAGCAGCTTACGTTATATCGATACGCAGTATTTT.

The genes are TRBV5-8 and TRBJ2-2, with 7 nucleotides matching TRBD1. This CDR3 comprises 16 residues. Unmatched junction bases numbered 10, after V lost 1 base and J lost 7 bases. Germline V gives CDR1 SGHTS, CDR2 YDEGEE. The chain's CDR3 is CASSLRRQGIVGELFF. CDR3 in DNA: TGTGCCAGCAGCTTGCGTCGACAGGGAATTGTCGGGGAGCTGTTTTTT.

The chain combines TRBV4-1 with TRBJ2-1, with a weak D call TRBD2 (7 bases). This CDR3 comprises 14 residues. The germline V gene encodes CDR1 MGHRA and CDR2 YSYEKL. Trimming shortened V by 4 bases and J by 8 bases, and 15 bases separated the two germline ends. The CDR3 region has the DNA TGCGCCAGCAGCCGGGAGGGTGGGGGCCATGAGCAGTTCTTC. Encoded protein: CASSREGGGHEQFF.

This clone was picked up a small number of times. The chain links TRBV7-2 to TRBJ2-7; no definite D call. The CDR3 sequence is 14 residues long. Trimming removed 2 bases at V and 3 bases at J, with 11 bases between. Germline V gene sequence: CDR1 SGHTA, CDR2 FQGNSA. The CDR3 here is CASSLSRFDYEQYF. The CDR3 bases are TGTGCCAGCAGCTTATCAAGGTTCGACTACGAGCAGTACTTC.

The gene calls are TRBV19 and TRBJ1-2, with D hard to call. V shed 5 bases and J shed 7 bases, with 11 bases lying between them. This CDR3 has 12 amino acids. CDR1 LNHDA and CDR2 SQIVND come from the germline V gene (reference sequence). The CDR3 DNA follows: TGTGCCAGTAGTCACCCGGACGGTGGCTACACCTTC. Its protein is CASSHPDGGYTF.

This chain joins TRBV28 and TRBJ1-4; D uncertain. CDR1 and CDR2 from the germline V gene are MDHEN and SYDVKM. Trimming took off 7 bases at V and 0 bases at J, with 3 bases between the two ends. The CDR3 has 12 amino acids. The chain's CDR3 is CASTATNEKLFF. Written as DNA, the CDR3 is TGTGCCAGCACTGCAACTAATGAAAAACTGTTTTTT.

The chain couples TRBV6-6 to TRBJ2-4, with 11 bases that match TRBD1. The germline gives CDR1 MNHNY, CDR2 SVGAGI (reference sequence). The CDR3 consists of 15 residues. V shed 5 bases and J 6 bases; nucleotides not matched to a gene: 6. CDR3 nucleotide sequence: TGTGCCAGCAGTCAAACCGGGACAGGGGGAAACATTCAGTACTTC. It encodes CASSQTGTGGNIQYF.

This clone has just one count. The CDR3 DNA follows: TGTGCCATCGGCCGAGGGGACAGGGTTACAAATGAGCAGTTCTTC. This translates into CAIGRGDRVTNEQFF. The J gene is TRBJ2-1, the V gene TRBV10-3; 9 bases match TRBD1. The CDR3 covers 15 residues. The trim removed 8 bases at V and 7 bases at J, leaving 12 bases unmatched. Germline loops: CDR1 ENHRY, CDR2 SYGVKD.

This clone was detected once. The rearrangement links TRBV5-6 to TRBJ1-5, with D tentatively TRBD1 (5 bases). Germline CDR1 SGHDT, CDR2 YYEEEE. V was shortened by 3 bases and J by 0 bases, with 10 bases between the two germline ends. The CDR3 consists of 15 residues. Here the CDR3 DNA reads TGTGCCAGCAGCTCCTTGGGGGGTAGCAATCAGCCCCAGCATTTT. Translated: CASSSLGGSNQPQHF.

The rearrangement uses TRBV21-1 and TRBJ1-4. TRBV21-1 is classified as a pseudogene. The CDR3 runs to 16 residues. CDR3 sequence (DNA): TGTGCCAGCAGCAATGCTTCGGTGGGAGTTGATGAAAAACTGTTTTTT. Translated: CASSNASVGVDEKLFF.